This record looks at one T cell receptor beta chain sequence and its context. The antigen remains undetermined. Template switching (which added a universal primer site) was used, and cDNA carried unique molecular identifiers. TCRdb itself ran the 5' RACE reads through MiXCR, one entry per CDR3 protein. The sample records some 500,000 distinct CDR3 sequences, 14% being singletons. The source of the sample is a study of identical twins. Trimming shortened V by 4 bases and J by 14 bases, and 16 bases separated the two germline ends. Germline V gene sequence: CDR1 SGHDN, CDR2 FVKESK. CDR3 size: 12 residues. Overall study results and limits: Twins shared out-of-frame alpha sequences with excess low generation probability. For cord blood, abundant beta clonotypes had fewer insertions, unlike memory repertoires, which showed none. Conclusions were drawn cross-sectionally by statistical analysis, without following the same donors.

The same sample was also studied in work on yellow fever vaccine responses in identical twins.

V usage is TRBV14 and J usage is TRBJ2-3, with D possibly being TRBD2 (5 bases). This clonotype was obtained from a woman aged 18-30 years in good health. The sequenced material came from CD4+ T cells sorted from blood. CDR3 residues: CASSPEGLPPYF. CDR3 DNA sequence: TGTGCCAGCAGCCCCGAGGGCCTCCCGCCGTATTTT.